Described below is a single TCR beta chain sequence and its context. Antigen: not known. Some clones are missing from TCRdb's copy, which holds only in-frame ones; the method was immunoSEQ multiplex PCR. This repertoire shows approximately 1.5 million clones, about 98.5% found once; its top ten account for approximately 0.4%. The data originate from a study of shared clonotypes between healthy human individuals. Notes on the study in general: Naive subsets generally exceeded memory subsets in estimated richness. Among donors, clonotype sharing was expected to be affected by sequencing depth.

The sequenced sample was naive CD4+ T cells sorted from blood. Subset reported: CD45RA+ positively selected. The source is a man aged 25-40 years in good health.

The CDR3 bases are TGTGCCAGCAGGCAGGAGGACCTTCCATCCGATGAGCAGTTCTTC. Amino acid sequence: CASRQEDLPSDEQFF. This chain joins TRBV6-6 and TRBJ2-1; D perhaps matches TRBD2 (5 bases). Between the trimmed V and J ends, which lost 6 bases and 8 bases, there was a span of 20 bases. The germline CDR1 and CDR2 sequences are MNHNY and SVGAGI (reference sequence). The CDR3 length is 15 residues.